This T cell receptor beta chain appears in the sequencing data of a study of blood T cell repertoires in COVID-19. Study background: Samples taken during acute and convalescent COVID-19 were collected in the United States, Italy and Spain. PBMCs, B-cell-depleted T cells, or T cells provided the cDNA or gDNA that made up the material.

Participants had their cohort set by participant-reported clinical history. In germline, CDR1 is MNHNY, CDR2 SVGAGI (reference sequence). There are 15 residues in the CDR3. V dropped 3 bases and J dropped 5 bases, with 14 bases sitting between them. Only in-frame clones appear in the TCRdb table, and some are missing; sequencing was by immunoSEQ multiplex PCR. Counted here are a few hundred thousand clones, roughly four fifths occurring once; the ten biggest clones make up around 9%. The rearrangement joins TRBV6-6 to TRBJ1-5; D may be TRBD1 (5 bases). This clonotype was obtained from a man aged 40-49 years who had recovered from COVID-19. The material sequenced was PBMCs or T cells enriched from blood (not recorded which). The CDR3 here is CASSYLGGGDQPQHF. CDR3 bases: TGTGCCAGCAGTTATTTGGGTGGAGGGGATCAGCCCCAGCATTTT.